The entry that follows covers one TCR beta chain sequence. As yet, its antigen is unknown. Repertoires were generated with immunoSEQ multiplex PCR, while TCRdb's copy carries only in-frame clones and drops some. The profile covers about 130,000 clones, with roughly 89% appearing a single time and 3% to 4% taken by the ten largest. The sample comes from a study of cytomegalovirus exposure and HLA in healthy donors. CDR1 and CDR2 from the germline V gene are KGHSY and FQNENV. Trimming cost V 0 bases and J 12 bases, with 9 bases left between them. This CDR3 has 12 amino acids. The study's findings and limits: While the bulk of TCR sequences proved rare, some public TCRs turned up in many donors. A few chains linked to CMV were shown in vitro to be specific for CMV antigens.

J is TRBJ2-1 and V is TRBV16; maybe TRBD2 (5 bases). The sequenced material came from PBMCs. The origin of this receptor is a young man in good health and CMV-seronegative. The CDR3 region is CASSQSRERQFF. The CDR3 DNA follows: TGTGCCAGCAGCCAATCGAGGGAAAGGCAGTTCTTC.